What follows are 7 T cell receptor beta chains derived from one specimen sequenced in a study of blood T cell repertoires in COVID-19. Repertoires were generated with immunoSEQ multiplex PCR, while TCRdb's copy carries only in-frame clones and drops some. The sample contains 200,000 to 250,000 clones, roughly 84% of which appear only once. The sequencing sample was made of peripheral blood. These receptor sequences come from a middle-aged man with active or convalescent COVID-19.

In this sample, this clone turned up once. DNA for the CDR3: TGTGCCAGCAGTGAAAGGGAGGGCACAGATACGCAGTATTTT. Protein sequence: CASSEREGTDTQYF. This rearrangement joins TRBV6-1 to TRBJ2-3; D possibly corresponds to TRBD2 (6 bases). Trimming removed 2 bases at V and 1 base at J, with 7 bases between. The CDR3 is 14 residues long. Germline V gene lookup returns CDR1 MNHNS and CDR2 SASEGT.

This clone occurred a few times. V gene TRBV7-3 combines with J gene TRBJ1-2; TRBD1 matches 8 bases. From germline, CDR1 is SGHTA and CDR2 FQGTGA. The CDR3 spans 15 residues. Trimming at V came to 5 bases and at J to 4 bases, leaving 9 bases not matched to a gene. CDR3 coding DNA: TGTGCCAGCAGCACAACCGGACAGGGAGTCTATGGCTACACCTTC. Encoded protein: CASSTTGQGVYGYTF.

The CDR3 DNA sequence: TGTGCCAGCAGCTATGACAGGGTACCCGGAAACACCATATATTTT. The encoded protein is CASSYDRVPGNTIYF. The gene calls are TRBV5-8 and TRBJ1-3; 7 nucleotides agree with TRBD1. There are 15 residues in the CDR3. Germline CDR1 reads SGHTS; CDR2 reads YDEGEE. Germline trimming cut 3 bases from V and 4 bases from J; bases unmatched to any gene: 7.

CDR3 sequence: CASSLRQGDTEAFF. The CDR3 DNA follows: TGTGCCAGCAGCCTAAGACAGGGAGACACTGAAGCTTTCTTT. The gene calls are TRBV5-4 and TRBJ1-1; 7 bases are a match to TRBD1. Germline CDR1 SGHNT, CDR2 YYREEE (reference sequence). The CDR3 extends over 14 amino acids. J was trimmed by 3 bases and V by 4 bases; bases with no gene match: 6.

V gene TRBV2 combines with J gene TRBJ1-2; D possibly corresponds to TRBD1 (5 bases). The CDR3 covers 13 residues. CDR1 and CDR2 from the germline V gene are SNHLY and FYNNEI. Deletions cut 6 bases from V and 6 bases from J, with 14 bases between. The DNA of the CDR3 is TGTGCCAGCAGAGCTTACGGGGGTAATGGCTACACCTTC. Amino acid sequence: CASRAYGGNGYTF.

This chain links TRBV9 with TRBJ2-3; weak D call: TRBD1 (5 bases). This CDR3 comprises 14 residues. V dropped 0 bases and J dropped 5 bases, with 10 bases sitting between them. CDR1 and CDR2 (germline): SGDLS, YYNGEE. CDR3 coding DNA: TGTGCCAGCAGCGTAGCCCCAAGGGGAGATACGCAGTATTTT. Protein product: CASSVAPRGDTQYF.

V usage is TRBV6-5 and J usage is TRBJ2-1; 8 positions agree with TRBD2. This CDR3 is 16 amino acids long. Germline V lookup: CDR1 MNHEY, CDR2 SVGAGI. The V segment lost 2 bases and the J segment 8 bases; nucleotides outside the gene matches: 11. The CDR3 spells CASSYVGISGVDEQFF. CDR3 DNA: TGTGCCAGCAGTTACGTCGGGATTAGCGGGGTAGATGAGCAGTTCTTC.